Below, one T cell receptor beta chain is given with its context. This sample was included in a study of early T cells in non-severe SARS-CoV-2 infection. Study overall: Unsorted whole-blood RNA was sequenced in bulk, leaving chains unpaired.

The V and J ends lost 11 bases and 2 bases, in that order; junction bases with no gene match: 9. There are 14 residues in the CDR3. The germline gives CDR1 ENHRY, CDR2 SYGVKD. In the library, individual cDNA molecules carried attached unique molecular identifiers. TCRdb passed the 5' RACE reads through MiXCR, listing each CDR3 protein once. The table lists roughly 54,000 distinct CDR3 sequences, roughly 8% of them singletons. This TCR derives from an adult who was a healthcare worker with PCR-confirmed SARS-CoV-2 infection or an uninfected control (not recorded which). Sequencing was performed on whole blood, taken at baseline. V gene TRBV10-3 combines with J gene TRBJ2-3; 8 nucleotides line up with TRBD1. Here the CDR3 DNA reads TGTGCCGCGACGGGGACAGGAGACACAGATACGCAGTATTTT. It codes for CAATGTGDTDTQYF.